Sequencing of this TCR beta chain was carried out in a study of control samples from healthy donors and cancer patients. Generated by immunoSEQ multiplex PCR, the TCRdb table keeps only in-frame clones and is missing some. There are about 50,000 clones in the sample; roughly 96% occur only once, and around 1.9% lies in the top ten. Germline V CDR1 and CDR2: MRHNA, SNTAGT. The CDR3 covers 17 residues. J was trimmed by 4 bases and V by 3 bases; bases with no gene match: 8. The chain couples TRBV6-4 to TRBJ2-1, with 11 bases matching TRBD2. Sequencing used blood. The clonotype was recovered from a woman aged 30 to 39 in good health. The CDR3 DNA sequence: TGTGCCAGCAGTGAGTATTCGGGACTAGCGGTATACAATGAGCAGTTCTTC. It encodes CASSEYSGLAVYNEQFF.